These 7 T cell receptor beta chains were all obtained from the same sample, sequenced in a study of cytomegalovirus exposure and HLA in healthy donors. This PCR relied on a set of 60 Vbeta primers and 13 Jbeta primers. Profiling relied on immunoSEQ multiplex PCR, and the TCRdb table lists in-frame clones only, not all of them. The data contain fewer than 150,000 clones, about 84% of them singletons. Specimen: PBMCs. All receptors come from a woman in her thirties or forties in good health and CMV-seropositive.

This chain joins TRBV19 and TRBJ2-2, with TRBD1 identical over 8 bases. After removal of 7 bases from V and 3 bases from J, the junction contained 4 bases not matched to a gene. The CDR3 is 14 amino acids. Per germline, CDR1 LNHDA and CDR2 SQIVND (reference sequence). The CDR3 spells CASTGTGYTGELFF. The CDR3 DNA reads as TGTGCCAGTACCGGGACAGGATACACCGGGGAGCTGTTTTTT.

V is TRBV7-6 and J is TRBJ2-5, with 7 bases aligning to TRBD1. Germline CDR1 and CDR2: SGHVS and FNYEAQ. The CDR3 is 19 residues long. V was clipped by 5 bases and J by 3 bases; unmatched bases: 21. CDR3 protein: CASSAGQATYPGRKETQYF. CDR3 in DNA: TGTGCCAGCAGCGCAGGACAGGCAACCTATCCGGGTCGAAAAGAGACCCAGTACTTC.

The rearrangement uses TRBV7-9 and TRBJ2-2; D is uncertain. CDR3 length: 14 amino acids. Trimming took 1 base from V and 2 from J, leaving 5 bases between them. The V gene's germline CDR1 is SEHNR and CDR2 FQNEAQ (reference sequence). CDR3 residues: CASSLGANTGELFF. CDR3 nucleotide sequence: TGTGCCAGCAGCTTAGGGGCTAACACCGGGGAGCTGTTTTTT.

The DNA of the CDR3 is TGTGCCAGCAGCCCCGGACAGGGCGGTTTTGAGACCCAGTACTTC. This gives the protein CASSPGQGGFETQYF. The genes are TRBV7-2 and TRBJ2-5, with 8 bases identical to TRBD1. V was clipped by 5 bases and J by 5 bases; unmatched bases: 10. The CDR3 spans 15 residues. In germline, CDR1 is SGHTA, CDR2 FQGNSA.

This rearrangement joins TRBV25-1 to TRBJ2-1, with 16 bases fitting TRBD2. The CDR3 runs 18 residues. The trim removed 3 bases at V and 5 bases at J, leaving 7 bases unmatched. The germline V gene encodes CDR1 MGHDK and CDR2 SYGVNS. CDR3 sequence (DNA): TGTGCCAGCAGTGATCAGGGACTAGCGGGAGGGCCGAACAATGAGCAGTTCTTC. It is translated as CASSDQGLAGGPNNEQFF.

As concerns this clone: Additional DNA sequences in this sample encode the identical CDR3. J is TRBJ2-5 and V is TRBV7-3; D is perhaps TRBD1 (6 bases). With 2 bases removed from V and 5 bases from J, the gap between germline ends came to 9 bases. The CDR3 consists of 13 residues. CDR1 is SGHTA, CDR2 FQGTGA, per germline. The CDR3 spells CASSLGQGETQYF. CDR3 nucleotide sequence: TGTGCCAGCAGCTTAGGGCAGGGGGAGACCCAGTACTTC.

The DNA of the CDR3 is TGTGCCAGCTCACCGTTCGGAGCGGGAGAGACCCAGTACTTC. Its translation: CASSPFGAGETQYF. V is TRBV18 and J is TRBJ2-5; D perhaps matches TRBD2 (6 bases). CDR3 length equals 14 residues. Trimming left V 3 bases short and J 4 bases short, with 12 bases between. CDR1 KGHSH and CDR2 LQKENI come from the germline V gene.